This record covers a single TCR beta chain. The antigen this receptor binds is unknown. No qualities accompany the bases; no much larger clone lies one base away. The record originates from a study of blood T cells in healthy people across ages (dated by TCRdb to the mid-2010s). At the level of the whole study: In model experiments, template switching captured about one uniquely barcoded TCR beta cDNA molecule for every two T cells. Four age groups were formed from the donors: young (average 16 years), middle-aged (approximately 39), aged (under 70) and long-lived (82). To avoid experimental bias, donors of different ages were randomly spread across the sequencing lanes. To track age-related changes in TCR beta repertoire diversity, the study relied on deep sequencing normalized with unique cDNA molecular identifiers. The study analyzed two additional independent replicas of 1 million unique cDNA reads from the same blood draw for two donors, one aged 18 to 30 and one aged 80 or older. What the research found in general, with its limitations: Donor CMV infection status was unknown, potentially confounding age-related changes in expanded clonotypes. Compared with the aged group, the long-lived group had more naive CD4+ T cells, fewer expanded clones and increased TCR diversity, suggesting age selection. Bulk unsorted PBMC profiling prevented conclusive comparison of naive and antigen-experienced compartments. As age increased, observed TCR beta diversity per million T cells dropped in a roughly linear way, and a significant reduction was already evident by age about 36. Observed TCR beta diversity correlated strongly with the percentage of naive T cells measured by flow cytometry. Estimates of total diversity based on one million sequenced T cells were regarded as lower bounds and as underestimates.

The 39 donors, aged roughly 6 to 95 years, were systemically healthy Caucasian individuals from Russia. Each donor gave about 11 milliliters of peripheral blood, drawn into EDTA-treated Vacutainer tubes. PBMCs were isolated by Ficoll-Paque density-gradient centrifugation, with at least 7 million obtained per sample. Total RNA, at least 5.5 micrograms per sample, was extracted from PBMCs with Trizol reagent. For every donor, flow cytometry on a PBMC aliquot measured the percentage of naive CD45RAhigh/CD27high T cells. The library was made by 5' RACE. Sequencer: Illumina HiSeq 2500. A second roughly 7 to 12 cycle PCR used a sample-barcoded 5' primer and a J-beta primer mix. Each TCR beta cDNA molecule received a unique molecular identifier from a template-switch 5' adaptor carrying 12 random nucleotides. Each sample yielded at least 2.5 million CDR3-containing paired-end reads. First-strand cDNA synthesis was performed from all RNA using the Mint cDNA synthesis kit, with priming by a TRBC-specific oligonucleotide. Following uracil-DNA glycosylase treatment, all cDNA underwent a first 18-cycle PCR with the universal primers M1SS and BC2_uni_R. Concerning the study's data processing: Normalization of each sample was performed by random selection of 1 million high-quality reads, each carrying a distinct molecular identifier. Reads sharing molecular identifiers were discarded rather than binned into consensus sequences. MiTCR, with a Q25 quality threshold and the strictest error-elimination algorithm, was used for CDR3 identification, clonotype clustering and error correction. A nonparametric unseen species model with Euler transformation was used to estimate lower-bound total TCR beta diversity. TCRdb reprocessing: public reads trimmed at Q25 with fastp, clones called with MiXCR, in-frame beta chains kept. Merged by CDR3 protein, the rows form single entries marked with the most common genes and DNA. The V and J calls shown here were made by TCRdb, not taken from the authors' results. This sample is represented by approximately 850,000 distinct CDR3 sequences; about 42% of them were singletons. The ten largest account for approximately 19% of the sample.

The sample was blood. This clonotype originated in a man aged 55 to 70 in good health.

The CDR3 protein: CAWGQHYNEQFF. Here is the DNA: TGTGCCTGGGGACAGCACTACAATGAGCAGTTCTTC. Here the chain combines TRBV30 and TRBJ2-1, and possibly TRBD1, on 6 matching bases. Taken from cysteine to phenylalanine, the CDR3 has 12 residues. Of all the DNA, just the CDR3 is kept, 36 bases in frame from base 1. Sequences GTSNPN (CDR1) and SVGIG (CDR2) are obtained from the germline V gene (reference sequence). Trimming removed 5 bases from V and 3 bases from J, leaving 8 bases between the germline ends.